This is a list of T cell receptor beta chains from one sample in a study of blood T cells in healthy people across ages. TCRdb re-called the 5' RACE reads through MiXCR, storing one row per CDR3 protein. Found here are approximately 820,000 distinct CDR3 sequences, about 42% of them singletons; the top ten hold about 21%. Sequencing was performed on blood. All receptors come from a man aged 55 to 69 in good health. Each CDR3 is given with its conserved first and last residue. The order of the fields is V gene, D gene, J gene, clone size, CDR3 DNA, CDR3 protein. The D gene is left open where the match is weak. Clone size is shown for a subset of rows, as once, few, many or a class of expanded clone.

TRBV7-8	-	TRBJ1-4	-	TGTGCCAGCAGCGAGGGGACTCCAGCAACTAATGAAAAACTGTTTTTT	CASSEGTPATNEKLFF
TRBV6-5	-	TRBJ2-1	-	TGTGCCAGCAGTATAACTCGGAATGATGAGCAGTTCTTC	CASSITRNDEQFF
TRBV29-1	-	TRBJ1-1	-	TGCAGCGTGGGCGGTTCGCTCACTGAAGCTTTCTTT	CSVGGSLTEAFF
TRBV5-1	TRBD2	TRBJ2-3	-	TGCGCCAGCAGCTCAACCGGGACTAGCTACGCAGATACGCAGTATTTT	CASSSTGTSYADTQYF
TRBV14	TRBD1	TRBJ1-1	few	TGTGCCAGCAGCCAAGAGATCGGAGGAGGGGGCCTGAACACTGAAGCTTTCTTT	CASSQEIGGGGLNTEAFF
TRBV7-9	-	TRBJ1-1	-	TGTGCCAGCAGCCTCCACTGGGCAGGTGAAGCTTTCTTT	CASSLHWAGEAFF
TRBV9	-	TRBJ1-5	-	TGTGCCAGCAGCGAGGGCCGGGGGGACCAGCCCCAGCATTTT	CASSEGRGDQPQHF
TRBV29-1	-	TRBJ1-1	-	TGCGGCGTTGAACGGGGGGCTGAGGAAGCTTTCTTT	CGVERGAEEAFF
TRBV3-1	-	TRBJ1-1	-	TGTGCCAGCAGCCAAGTGGACACTGAAGCTTTCTTT	CASSQVDTEAFF
TRBV20-1	-	TRBJ2-1	few	TGCAGTGCTAGCACGGGGGCGGTCTACAATGAGCAGTTCTTC	CSASTGAVYNEQFF
TRBV12-3/TRBV12-4	-	TRBJ1-1	-	TGTGCCAGCAGTTCGATGACAGGGAACACTGAAGCTTTCTTT	CASSSMTGNTEAFF
TRBV6-2/TRBV6-3	-	TRBJ1-2	-	TGTGCCAGCAGCCAACCCGGGGTAAACTATGGCTACACCTTC	CASSQPGVNYGYTF
TRBV20-1	-	TRBJ2-5	few	TGCAGTGCTAGACGCCGGGACCGGATTCAAGAGACCCAGTACTTC	CSARRRDRIQETQYF
TRBV20-1	-	TRBJ1-5	few	TGCAGTGCTACCCAAAGCAATCAGCCCCAGCATTTT	CSATQSNQPQHF
TRBV20-1	-	TRBJ2-2	few	TGCAGTGCTAGAAGGGGGGCAAACACCGGGGAGCTGTTTTTT	CSARRGANTGELFF
TRBV4-3	-	TRBJ2-1	-	TGCGCCAGCAGCCAAGAGAATCTAGCATATGAGCAGTTCTTC	CASSQENLAYEQFF
TRBV6-2/TRBV6-3	TRBD2	TRBJ2-3	-	TGTGCCAGCAGTCCTCGAGGGACGGGGGGGAGTAAGCAGTATTTT	CASSPRGTGGSKQYF
TRBV7-2	-	TRBJ2-7	few	TGTGCCAGCAGCCGGGTGGGCGAGCAGTACTTC	CASSRVGEQYF
TRBV10-3	-	TRBJ2-3	-	TGTGCCATCAACGGGGACACAGATACGCAGTATTTT	CAINGDTDTQYF
TRBV2	TRBD1	TRBJ1-6	-	TGTGCCAGCAGCGCGGACAGGGGGCTTTCACCCCTCCACTTT	CASSADRGLSPLHF